The next 26 T cell receptor beta chains were all read from a single sample in a study of cytomegalovirus exposure and HLA in healthy donors. Amplification used 60 Vbeta primers and 13 Jbeta primers. The table came from immunoSEQ multiplex PCR; TCRdb's copy has only in-frame clones and leaves some out. The profile shows approximately 30,000 clones, around 70% of them singletons. The sequencing input was PBMCs. These receptors were obtained from a middle-aged man in good health and CMV-seropositive.

The chain joins TRBV5-1 to TRBJ2-7; D uncertain. This CDR3 region has 12 residues. Germline V CDR1 and CDR2: SGHRS, YFSETQ. V lost 0 bases and J lost 5, with 6 bases in between. CDR3 nucleotide sequence: TGCGCCAGCAGCTTGGGACTGAACGAGCAGTACTTC. Protein sequence: CASSLGLNEQYF.

This clone was seen only a few times. This chain links TRBV19 with TRBJ1-2; no reliable D call. V lost 1 base to trimming and J lost 0 bases, with 15 bases between them. CDR1 is LNHDA and CDR2 is SQIVND in the germline V gene (reference sequence). The CDR3 consists of 17 residues. The CDR3 bases are TGTGCCAGTAGTATAGCCGCGAAGGGAGTGGCTAACTATGGCTACACCTTC. It is translated as CASSIAAKGVANYGYTF.

This clone was seen more than once but under ten times. CDR3 DNA sequence: TGTGCCAGCAGTTTTGGGCTCTACAATGAGCAGTTCTTC. This gives the protein CASSFGLYNEQFF. The chain combines TRBV27 with TRBJ2-1; no clear D gene. V dropped 3 bases and J dropped 3 bases, with 6 bases sitting between them. CDR1 is MNHEY and CDR2 is SMNVEV in the germline V gene (reference sequence). The CDR3 sequence is 13 residues long.

The rearrangement uses TRBV6-1 and TRBJ2-3, with 12 nucleotides matching TRBD2. The V gene's germline CDR1 is MNHNS and CDR2 SASEGT. The CDR3 sequence is 15 residues long. The V gene end was trimmed by 2 bases and the J gene end by 7 bases; junction bases not matched to a gene: 4. As DNA, the CDR3 is TGTGCCAGCAGTGAACTAGCGGGGGGGCCGCATACGCAGTATTTT. Its translation: CASSELAGGPHTQYF.

The genes are TRBV29-1 and TRBJ2-1, with 13 nucleotides matching TRBD2. CDR1 and CDR2 (germline): SQVTM, ANQGSEA. The CDR3 is made up of 14 amino acids. Trimming cost V 5 bases and J 7 bases; bases outside gene matches: 5. CDR3 nucleotide sequence: TGCAGCGTTACGGGACTAGCGGGGAAGAATGAGCAGTTCTTC. Translation gives CSVTGLAGKNEQFF.

The rearrangement joins TRBV6-5 to TRBJ2-2; tentatively, D is TRBD1 (7 bases). V gave up 6 bases and J gave up 0 bases, with 11 bases separating them. The CDR3 extends over 15 amino acids. Per the germline V gene, CDR1 is MNHEY and CDR2 is SVGAGI. CDR3 DNA: TGTGCCAGCAGAGCAGGGGGGACGAACACCGGGGAGCTGTTTTTT. It specifies CASRAGGTNTGELFF.

The CDR3: CASTPGTGVNEQFF. In DNA form, the CDR3 reads TGTGCCAGTACCCCGGGGACAGGGGTCAATGAGCAGTTCTTC. V is TRBV19 and J is TRBJ2-1, with 10 bases aligning to TRBD1. Germline V gene data show CDR1 as LNHDA and CDR2 as SQIVND (reference sequence). CDR3 length: 14 amino acids. V lost 7 bases to trimming and J lost 6 bases; unmatched junction nucleotides: 6.

The chain uses TRBV2 and TRBJ2-1, with 8 nucleotides matching TRBD2. There are 18 residues in the CDR3. Per germline, CDR1 SNHLY and CDR2 FYNNEI. Trimming cost V 5 bases and J 0 bases; bases outside gene matches: 12. In nucleotides, the CDR3 is TGTGCCAGCAGTTCCTTCGGGAGGGGTCTTTCCTCCTACAATGAGCAGTTCTTC. Residues: CASSSFGRGLSSYNEQFF.

This chain uses TRBV19 with TRBJ2-7, with a weak D call TRBD1 (6 bases). Trimming stripped 2 bases from V and 5 bases from J, with 13 bases between. The germline CDR1 and CDR2 sequences are LNHDA and SQIVND (reference sequence). The CDR3 length is 14 residues. This CDR3 reads CASSITGLVHEQYF. CDR3 DNA: TGTGCCAGTAGTATAACAGGGCTGGTCCACGAGCAGTACTTC.

The chain joins TRBV6-5 to TRBJ2-5, with D tentatively TRBD2 (5 bases). The CDR3 spans 12 residues. The V and J ends lost 7 bases and 5 bases respectively, with 11 bases between them. Germline V gene data show CDR1 as MNHEY and CDR2 as SVGAGI. CDR3 coding DNA: TGTGCCAGCACTAGCCCCGGGGAGACCCAGTACTTC. Protein product: CASTSPGETQYF.

This clone was detected only a few times. The chain joins TRBV5-8 to TRBJ2-3, with a possible D match to TRBD2 (6 bases). The V end was cut by 2 bases, the J end by 0 bases, with 13 bases between. The CDR3 is 16 amino acids. Germline CDR1 reads SGHTS; CDR2 reads YDEGEE. CDR3 nucleotides: TGTGCCAGCAGCTTAGGTGAGCGGGTTAGCACAGATACGCAGTATTTT. Translated, it gives CASSLGERVSTDTQYF. Looking up the rest from reference TRBV5-8 and TRBJ2-3 gives the full variable domain: EAGVTQSPTHLIKTRGQQATLRCSPISGHTSVYWYQQALGLGLQFLLWYDEGEERNRGNFPPRFSGRQFPNYSSELNVNALELEDSALYLCASSLGERVSTDTQYFGPGTRLTVL.

This clone was seen a handful of times. This chain connects TRBV13 to TRBJ1-3, with D perhaps TRBD1 (5 bases). CDR1 is PRHDT, CDR2 FYEKMQ, per germline (reference sequence). The CDR3 totals 17 residues. V lost 5 bases to trimming and J lost 2 bases, with 19 bases between them. In DNA, the CDR3 is TGTGCCAGCAGCGATGAAGGGGCAGGTTCCACTGGAAACACCATATATTTT. Its translation: CASSDEGAGSTGNTIYF. The complete variable domain, with remaining parts taken from reference TRBV13 and TRBJ1-3, reads AAGVIQSPRHLIKEKRETATLKCYPIPRHDTVYWYQQGPGQDPQFLISFYEKMQSDKGSIPDRFSAQQFSDYHSELNMSSLELGDSALYFCASSDEGAGSTGNTIYFGEGSWLTVV.

The chain links TRBV28 to TRBJ1-1; 7 bases agree with TRBD1. From germline, CDR1 is MDHEN and CDR2 SYDVKM. V dropped 6 bases and J dropped 7; count of bases not matched to a gene: 8. CDR3 length equals 13 residues. The CDR3 spells CASRQRQGSEAFF. As DNA, the CDR3 is TGTGCCAGCAGACAAAGACAGGGAAGTGAAGCTTTCTTT.

On this clone itself: This specimen includes other DNA sequences encoding the same CDR3. This chain connects TRBV6-4 to TRBJ2-3; TRBD2 matches 7 bases. The junction had 1 base not matched to a gene; V was cut back by 3 bases and J by 1 base. This CDR3 is 14 amino acids long. Germline lookup yields CDR1 MRHNA and CDR2 SNTAGT. The CDR3 sequence is CASSERGGTDTQYF. CDR3 bases: TGTGCCAGCAGTGAACGGGGGGGCACAGATACGCAGTATTTT.

This clone was seen only a few times. The chain links TRBV27 to TRBJ2-7; D might be TRBD1 (7 bases). Germline values: CDR1 MNHEY, CDR2 SMNVEV (reference sequence). V lost 3 bases to trimming and J lost 2 bases, with 11 bases between them. CDR3 size: 14 residues. DNA for the CDR3: TGTGCCAGCAGTTTTTCAGGGGGGACCTACGAGCAGTACTTC. Its protein is CASSFSGGTYEQYF.

The rearrangement uses TRBV21-1 and TRBJ2-5; TRBD2 was called by the table and not checked on the DNA. The end of the DNA fits TRBJ2-7 better, so the J call may be wrong. TRBV21-1 is a listed pseudogene. This CDR3 region has 15 residues. The CDR3 region is CASSKGGKSSYEQYF. The DNA of the CDR3 is TGTGCCAGCAGCAAAGGCGGAAAGAGCTCCTACGAGCAGTACTTC.

The CDR3 DNA follows: TGTGCCAGCAGCTCCGGACAGGGAGGGCCTAATAGCAATCAGCCCCAGCATTTT. This gives the protein CASSSGQGGPNSNQPQHF. The V and J genes are TRBV5-8 and TRBJ1-5, with 8 bases fitting TRBD1. The trim removed 3 bases at V and 0 bases at J, leaving 11 bases unmatched. The CDR3 runs to 18 residues. Germline loops: CDR1 SGHTS, CDR2 YDEGEE.

This chain joins TRBV30 and TRBJ2-1; 16 bases match TRBD2. Germline-derived CDR1 and CDR2 are GTSNPN and SVGIG (reference sequence). The CDR3 length is 17 residues. V trimming: 0 bases; J trimming: 7 bases; junction bases outside the gene matches: 6. DNA for the CDR3: TGTGCCTGGAGTGTCGTGGGACTAGCGGGAGGGGAGAATGAGCAGTTCTTC. Translation gives CAWSVVGLAGGENEQFF.

This chain joins TRBV4-2 and TRBJ2-3, with 13 bases that match TRBD2. Trimming took 2 bases from V and 4 from J; bases not matched to a gene: 0. Germline V gene lookup returns CDR1 LGHNA and CDR2 YNFKEQ. This CDR3 region has 15 residues. The DNA for the CDR3 is TGTGCCAGCAGCCAAACTAGCGGGGGGGCAGATACGCAGTATTTT. Its protein is CASSQTSGGADTQYF.

The chain carries TRBV6-5 and TRBJ1-1; D remains unclear. Trimming removed 6 bases from V and 1 base from J, with 9 bases in between. The CDR3 sequence is 13 residues long. CDR1 is MNHEY, CDR2 SVGAGI, per germline. CDR3 protein: CASSRDRNTEAFF. The CDR3, as DNA: TGTGCCAGCAGCCGAGATAGGAACACTGAAGCTTTCTTT.

This chain connects TRBV6-6 to TRBJ2-4; a possible D gene is TRBD2 (6 bases). The CDR3 length is 16 residues. CDR1 is MNHNY and CDR2 is SVGAGI in the germline V gene (reference sequence). Trimming removed 6 bases from V and 13 bases from J, with 28 bases in between. This CDR3 is CASSNLAAGNHNGQYF. The CDR3 nucleotides are TGTGCCAGCAGCAACCTAGCAGCGGGCAATCATAACGGCCAGTACTTC.

The CDR3, as DNA: TGTGCCAGCAGCGAACAGGATTTCGTCGCTTTCTTT. Translating gives CASSEQDFVAFF. The chain employs TRBV11-2 and TRBJ1-1; D perhaps matches TRBD1 (5 bases). The CDR3 contains 12 residues. V was clipped by 5 bases and J by 11 bases, with 15 bases between them. Germline V lookup: CDR1 SGHAT, CDR2 FQNNGV.

The V call is TRBV6-5, the J call TRBJ2-3, with D maybe TRBD2 (6 bases). The CDR3 has 14 amino acids. V lost 6 bases and J 2 bases, leaving 12 bases between the germline ends. From germline, CDR1 is MNHEY and CDR2 SVGAGI. The CDR3 coding sequence is TGTGCCAGCAGACAATGGGGGGACACAGATACGCAGTATTTT. Its protein is CASRQWGDTDTQYF.

This chain links TRBV7-9 with TRBJ2-5, with D perhaps matching TRBD1 (5 bases). There are 16 residues in the CDR3. Trimming cost V 6 bases and J 5 bases, with 22 bases left between them. Germline CDR1 and CDR2: SEHNR and FQNEAQ (reference sequence). Here the CDR3 DNA reads TGTGCCAGCAGGGGCAGGGTGTTCGGCGATTCGGAGACCCAGTACTTC. Protein product: CASRGRVFGDSETQYF.

A few counts support this clone. The CDR3 region has the DNA TGTGCCAGCAGCCCGGCCAGCGGGGGGTGGTACAATGAGCAGTTCTTC. It is translated as CASSPASGGWYNEQFF. This chain links TRBV5-6 with TRBJ2-1; 9 nucleotides line up with TRBD2. Germline V gives CDR1 SGHDT, CDR2 YYEEEE. The V and J ends lost 4 bases and 4 bases, in that order; junction bases with no gene match: 9. The CDR3 contains 16 residues. The full variable domain, with the rest looked up from reference TRBV5-6 and TRBJ2-1, is DAGVTQSPTHLIKTRGQQVTLRCSPKSGHDTVSWYQQALGQGPQFIFQYYEEEERQRGNFPDRFSGHQFPNYSSELNVNALLLGDSALYLCASSPASGGWYNEQFFGPGTRLTVL.

This sequence joins TRBV7-6 and TRBJ1-2, with 9 bases that match TRBD1. Per the germline V gene, CDR1 is SGHVS and CDR2 is FNYEAQ. The V gene end was trimmed by 5 bases and the J gene end by 7 bases; junction bases not matched to a gene: 11. This CDR3 region has 15 residues. CDR3 residues: CASSLSGQGAGGYTF. CDR3 nucleotides: TGTGCCAGCAGCCTTTCGGGACAGGGAGCTGGTGGCTACACCTTC.